This TCR beta chain is from a study of blood T cells in healthy people across ages. Study findings and constraints: Diversity was estimated from one million T cells, and these estimates were considered underestimates.

As for this clonotype: Its antigen is as yet unknown.

For the second PCR, which ran for roughly 6 to 12 cycles, a sample-barcoded 5' primer and a J-beta primer mix were used. TCRdb called the 5' RACE reads again in MiXCR, with one record for every CDR3 protein. The sample shows about 640,000 distinct CDR3 sequences, roughly 50% of them seen only once. V lost 7 bases and J lost 6; bases outside the gene matches: 8. CDR3 length: 13 residues. The germline gives CDR1 MNHNS, CDR2 SASEGT. Input material: blood. The chain is built from TRBV6-1 and TRBJ1-2; the match to TRBD1 covers 7 bases. The sequence was collected from a man between 60 and 75 years old in good health. The CDR3 sequence is CASTRRGEDGYTF. CDR3 DNA: TGTGCCAGCACCCGCAGGGGGGAGGATGGCTACACCTTC.